This entry lists 5 T cell receptor beta chains sequenced from one sample in a study of tumor-infiltrating lymphocytes in primary liver carcinoma. Without any cell sorting, about 20-31 mg of bulk tissue yielded co-extracted RNA and DNA. Making TCR beta cDNA involved around 500 ng total RNA and a constant-region primer. Slightly modified ARM-PCR with three nested multiplex PCR rounds yielded TCR beta libraries. Researchers ran the first two PCR rounds for roughly 10 cycles each with TRBV1-TRBV30 forward primers and a C-beta reverse primer. TCRdb re-derived calls from the multiplex PCR reads in MiXCR, one entry per CDR3 protein. The repertoire consists of approximately 110,000 distinct CDR3 sequences, with roughly 80% occurring once and the leading ten covering approximately 20%. The specimen sequenced was liver tumor tissue from sampling region 3. Subset indicated: tumor region T3, left-lateral pole. The receptor source for this set is a man aged 40-55 years with primary liver carcinoma and hepatitis B virus infection.

The sample holds a few counts of this clonotype. The germline gene is not matched at one end of the junction; a read error may be the cause. The chain joins TRBV15 to TRBJ1-4; a weak D match, TRBD1 (5 bases). CDR3 length equals 13 residues. CDR1 and CDR2 from the germline V gene are LNHNV and YYDKDF (reference sequence). The chain's CDR3 is CATSTGMSEKLFF. The CDR3 region has the DNA TGTGCCACCAGCACAGGGATGAGTGAAAAATTGTTTTTT.

Turning to this clonotype: The CDR3 carries no conserved terminal phenylalanine or tryptophan, so it likely arises from a read error. The V call is TRBV6-8, the J call TRBJ1-2; TRBD1 might be the D (5 bases). The germline V gene has CDR1 MNHGY and CDR2 SAAAGT. Trimming removed 2 bases at V and 2 bases at J, with 21 bases between. The CDR3 is 18 amino acids. The CDR3 spells CASSYQASAYRMNYGYTL. CDR3 nucleotides: TGTGCCAGCAGTTACCAGGCGAGTGCGTACAGGATGAACTATGGCTACACCCTC.

About this clonotype: This CDR3 is missing its conserved last phenylalanine or tryptophan, likely due to a read error. The J gene is TRBJ1-2, the V gene TRBV4-1, with TRBD1 as a possible D gene (6 bases). This CDR3 is 12 amino acids long. V lost 2 bases and J lost 9, with 10 bases in between. Germline loops: CDR1 MGHRA, CDR2 YSYEKL. DNA of the CDR3: TGCGCCAGCAGCCAATCAGGGGATAGCTACACCTTA. Its translation: CASSQSGDSYTL.

This clonotype was detected once. Relative to the germline gene, one junction end is altered; a read error may explain this. The chain couples TRBV6-2 or TRBV6-3 to TRBJ1-5, with D hard to call. This CDR3 spans 15 amino acids. The germline CDR1 and CDR2 sequences are MNHEY and SVGEGT. The CDR3 bases are TGTCCCAGCAGTTACTCGAGGGTCCCCAATCAGCCCCAGCATTTC. Amino acids: CPSSYSRVPNQPQHF.

Remarks on this clonotype: The CDR3 ends on some other residue instead of the conserved phenylalanine or tryptophan, so this is likely a read error. The chain has TRBV5-4 and TRBJ2-1; D gene uncertain. Trimming cost V 3 bases and J 3 bases, with 10 bases left between them. Per germline, CDR1 SGHNT and CDR2 YYREEE (reference sequence). This CDR3 has 14 residues. The CDR3 sequence: CASSSSGIYNEQFL. The CDR3 DNA reads TGTGCCAGCAGCTCCTCTGGGATCTACAATGAGCAGTTCTTA.